This T cell receptor beta chain was identified in a study of control samples from healthy donors and cancer patients. The germline CDR1 and CDR2 sequences are KGHSH and LQKENI. This CDR3 spans 15 amino acids. Trimming took 3 bases from V and 8 from J, leaving 16 bases between them. This clone has just a few counts. Repertoires were generated with immunoSEQ multiplex PCR, while TCRdb's copy carries only in-frame clones and drops some. This table has some 70,000 clones, under 85% appearing once. The chain recombines TRBV18 with TRBJ1-4; D perhaps matches TRBD1 (6 bases). This TCR derives from a man in his sixties in good health. The sequenced sample consisted of blood. The CDR3 sequence is CASSPPGGGDEKLFF. The CDR3 coding sequence is TGTGCCAGCTCACCTCCGGGGGGGGGCGACGAAAAACTGTTTTTT.